Listed here are 10 T cell receptor beta chains from one sample, sequenced in a study of T cell responses to AZD1222 COVID-19 vaccine. Produced via immunoSEQ multiplex PCR; TCRdb's table is partial and in-frame only. The data hold 150,000 to 200,000 clones, with 85% to 90% observed a single time. The sequenced sample was peripheral blood, obtained 28 days after the second AZD1222 dose. Source of these receptors: an adult who received the AZD1222 COVID-19 vaccine.

This chain connects TRBV5-4 to TRBJ2-7; 9 bases are shared with TRBD1. With 3 bases clipped from V and 4 bases from J, the junction kept 5 bases outside the gene matches. Germline-derived CDR1 and CDR2 are SGHNT and YYREEE (reference sequence). The CDR3 loop spans 14 amino acids. The CDR3 loop reads CASSSTGGSYEQYF. Here the CDR3 DNA reads TGTGCCAGCAGCTCGACAGGGGGATCGTACGAGCAGTACTTC. Full variable domain (rest looked up from reference TRBV5-4 and TRBJ2-7): ETGVTQSPTHLIKTRGQQVTLRCSSQSGHNTVSWYQQALGQGPQFIFQYYREEENGRGNFPPRFSGLQFPNYSSELNVNALELDDSALYLCASSSTGGSYEQYFGPGTRLTVT.

The chain links TRBV15 to TRBJ2-1, with D perhaps TRBD2 (7 bases). Looked up from germline, CDR1 is LNHNV and CDR2 is YYDKDF (reference sequence). The V end lost 1 base, the J end lost 6 bases, and 19 bases lay between the germline ends. The CDR3 extends over 17 amino acids. The CDR3 nucleotides read TGTGCCACCAGCAGAGCTCGGGGGGCGGGAGAGCTCAATGAGCAGTTCTTC. This gives the protein CATSRARGAGELNEQFF.

The chain is built from TRBV7-3 and TRBJ2-1, with 8 bases fitting TRBD2. This CDR3 has 15 amino acids. J lost 8 bases, V lost 6 bases, and 12 bases had no gene match. Germline V lookup: CDR1 SGHTA, CDR2 FQGTGA. CDR3: CASRVLGGRLDEQFF. The CDR3 bases are TGTGCCAGCAGGGTCCTTGGCGGGAGGTTGGATGAGCAGTTCTTC. Based on the CDR3 plus reference TRBV7-3 and TRBJ2-1, the full variable domain is GAGVSQTPSNKVTEKGKYVELRCDPISGHTALYWYRQSLGQGPEFLIYFQGTGAADDSGLPNDRFFAVRPEGSVSTLKIQRTERGDSAVYLCASRVLGGRLDEQFFGPGTRLTVL.

This clone was picked up one time. The rearrangement links TRBV11-2 to TRBJ2-3, with a tentative D call TRBD1 (6 bases). V lost 5 bases to trimming and J lost 2 bases, with 11 bases between them. Germline lookup yields CDR1 SGHAT and CDR2 FQNNGV. There are 14 residues in the CDR3. Written as DNA, the CDR3 is TGTGCCAGCAGCACCGGACAGTTCACAGATACGCAGTATTTT. Its translation: CASSTGQFTDTQYF.

The rearrangement links TRBV2 to TRBJ2-7; 10 bases map to TRBD1. This CDR3 spans 15 amino acids. With V trimmed by 4 bases and J by 5 bases, 8 bases remained unmatched. Germline V gives CDR1 SNHLY, CDR2 FYNNEI. The CDR3 nucleotides are TGTGCCAGCAGTGGGGGGGGACAGGGGATCAACGAGCAGTACTTC. It codes for CASSGGGQGINEQYF.

The chain combines TRBV6-2 or TRBV6-3 with TRBJ1-5, with D unclear. Trimming shortened V by 6 bases and J by 4 bases, and 10 bases separated the two germline ends. The CDR3 contains 13 residues. The V gene's germline CDR1 is MNHEY and CDR2 SVGEGT. In DNA, the CDR3 is TGTGCCAGCAGCCTGGGCCTTAATCAGCCCCAGCATTTT. Translation: CASSLGLNQPQHF.

The chain has TRBV7-3 and TRBJ1-1; the match to TRBD1 covers 7 bases. Looked up from germline, CDR1 is SGHTA and CDR2 is FQGTGA. The CDR3 has 14 residues. J gave up 11 bases and V 4 bases, and 13 bases lay outside the gene matches. The CDR3 loop is CASSSPGGGNEAFF. The CDR3 DNA reads TGTGCCAGCAGCTCCCCGGGAGGGGGCAACGAGGCTTTCTTT. The entire variable domain, with the rest obtained from reference TRBV7-3 and TRBJ1-1, is as follows: GAGVSQTPSNKVTEKGKYVELRCDPISGHTALYWYRQSLGQGPEFLIYFQGTGAADDSGLPNDRFFAVRPEGSVSTLKIQRTERGDSAVYLCASSSPGGGNEAFFGQGTRLTVV.

V usage is TRBV2 and J usage is TRBJ2-1; 13 bases align to TRBD2. Germline loops: CDR1 SNHLY, CDR2 FYNNEI. The CDR3 consists of 15 residues. After removal of 4 bases from V and 8 bases from J, the junction contained 5 bases not matched to a gene. CDR3 protein: CASSGGLAGVYEQFF. In DNA, the CDR3 is TGTGCCAGCAGTGGAGGACTAGCGGGAGTGTATGAGCAGTTCTTC. Filled out from reference TRBV2 and TRBJ2-1, the complete variable domain reads EPEVTQTPSHQVTQMGQEVILRCVPISNHLYFYWYRQILGQKVEFLVSFYNNEISEKSEIFDDQFSVERPDGSNFTLKIRSTKLEDSAMYFCASSGGLAGVYEQFFGPGTRLTVL.

This chain joins TRBV29-1 and TRBJ2-3; D ambiguous. The CDR3 is made up of 14 amino acids. The V gene's germline CDR1 is SQVTM and CDR2 ANQGSEA. V gave up 3 bases and J gave up 0 bases, with 10 bases separating them. CDR3 sequence reads: CSVEGVASTDTQYF. CDR3 nucleotides: TGCAGCGTTGAGGGTGTAGCTAGCACAGATACGCAGTATTTT.

The chain recombines TRBV5-4 with TRBJ2-5; 7 nucleotides line up with TRBD2. Germline lookup yields CDR1 SGHNT and CDR2 YYREEE (reference sequence). Losses at the gene ends were 7 bases for V and 4 bases for J; bases not matched to a gene: 19. This CDR3 spans 17 amino acids. As DNA, the CDR3 is TGTGCCAGCGATGGCGGAGGTGGCGGGAGATACGGAGAGACCCAGTACTTC. Protein product: CASDGGGGGRYGETQYF.